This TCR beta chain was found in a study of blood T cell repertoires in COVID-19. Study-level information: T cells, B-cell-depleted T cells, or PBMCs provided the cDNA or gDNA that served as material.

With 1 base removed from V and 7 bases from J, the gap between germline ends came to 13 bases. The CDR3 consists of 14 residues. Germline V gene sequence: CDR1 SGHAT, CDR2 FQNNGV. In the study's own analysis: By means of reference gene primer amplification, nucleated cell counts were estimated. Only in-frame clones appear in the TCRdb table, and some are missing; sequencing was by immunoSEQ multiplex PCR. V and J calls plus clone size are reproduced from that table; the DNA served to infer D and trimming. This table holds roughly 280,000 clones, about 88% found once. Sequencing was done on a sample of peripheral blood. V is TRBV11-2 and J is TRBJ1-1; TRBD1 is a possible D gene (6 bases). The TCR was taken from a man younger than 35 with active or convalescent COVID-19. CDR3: CASSLGGQIGEAFF. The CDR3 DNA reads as TGTGCCAGCAGCTTAGGCGGACAGATAGGTGAAGCTTTCTTT.